This T cell receptor beta chain was identified in a study of blood T cell repertoires in COVID-19. Study-level information: COVID-19 samples from acute and convalescent phases originated in the United States, Italy and Spain. PBMCs, B-cell-depleted T cells, or T cells were the source of the cDNA or gDNA that made up the material.

Profiled with immunoSEQ multiplex PCR; TCRdb holds only in-frame clones, not every one. This table has around 59,000 clones, around 73% appearing once. The V gene's germline CDR1 is MDHEN and CDR2 SYDVKM. This CDR3 is built from 17 residues. With 2 bases clipped from V and 4 bases from J, the junction kept 9 bases outside the gene matches. The material sequenced was peripheral blood. This sequence originates from a man older than 75 with acute or convalescent COVID-19. The chain recombines TRBV28 with TRBJ2-2; TRBD1 agrees at 8 bases. For the CDR3, the DNA is TGTGCCAGCAGTTTAGACGGACAGGGCGGCAGCACCGGGGAGCTGTTTTTT. It translates to CASSLDGQGGSTGELFF.